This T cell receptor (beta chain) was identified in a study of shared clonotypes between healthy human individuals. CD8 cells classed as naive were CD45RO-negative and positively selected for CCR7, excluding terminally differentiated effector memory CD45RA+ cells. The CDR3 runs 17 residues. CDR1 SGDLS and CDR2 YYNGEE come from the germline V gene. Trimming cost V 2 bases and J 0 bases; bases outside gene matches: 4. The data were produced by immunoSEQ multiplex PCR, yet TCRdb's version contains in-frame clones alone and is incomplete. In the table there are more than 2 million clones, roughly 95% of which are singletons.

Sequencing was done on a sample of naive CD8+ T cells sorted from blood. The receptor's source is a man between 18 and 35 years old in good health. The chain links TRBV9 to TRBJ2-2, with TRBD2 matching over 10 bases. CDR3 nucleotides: TGTGCCAGCAGCGTTCCTAGCGGGAGACCGAACACCGGGGAGCTGTTTTTT. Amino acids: CASSVPSGRPNTGELFF.